This T cell receptor (beta chain) was identified in a study of blood T cell repertoires in COVID-19. Study-wide context: Donors in the United States, Italy and Spain gave samples during acute or convalescent COVID-19. The analysed material was cDNA or gDNA that came from T cells, B-cell-depleted T cells, or PBMCs.

CDR3 length: 18 residues. Germline CDR1 is MNHEY and CDR2 is SMNVEV (reference sequence). V shed 0 bases and J 3 bases; nucleotides not matched to a gene: 13. Assay: immunoSEQ multiplex PCR; the TCRdb copy retains only in-frame clones and omits some. This table has around 150,000 clones, approximately 82% appearing once. The sequenced material came from peripheral blood. This sequence originates from a woman of 80 years or more with acute or convalescent COVID-19. This chain uses TRBV27 with TRBJ2-7, with 8 nucleotides matching TRBD2. The CDR3 loop reads CASSLSFFGFGGDYEQYF. In DNA form, the CDR3 reads TGTGCCAGCAGTTTATCTTTCTTTGGTTTCGGGGGGGACTACGAGCAGTACTTC.